This paragraph reports one T cell receptor beta chain. Its antigen is not known. The data are from a study of siplizumab effects on memory and regulatory T cells. Study-level findings and limits: Apparently key alloresponse contributors, naive T cells also seemed more diverse than memory cells. About 80-95% of proliferating CD4+ or CD8+ clones had no assignable naive or memory phenotype. Sequences below about 10^-5 frequency were poorly captured, limiting mapping of alloreactive clones.

This CDR3 comprises 14 residues. Per germline, CDR1 SGHRS and CDR2 YFSETQ. V was cut by 4 bases and J by 1 base, with 11 bases left in between. Approximately 10^5 TCR templates were measured in each sample. Measured with immunoSEQ multiplex PCR; TCRdb has only the in-frame clones, and not every one. Among approximately 97,000 clones listed, 92% were seen once. This chain links TRBV5-1 with TRBJ1-1, with a possible D match to TRBD1 (5 bases). The origin of this receptor is a human donor in good health. The sequencing sample was made of CD4+ T cells sorted from blood. The CDR3 DNA follows: TGCGCCAGCAGCCCACAGGAGAGGAACACTGAAGCTTTCTTT. Translated, it gives CASSPQERNTEAFF.